This T cell receptor (beta chain) was recovered during a study of shared clonotypes between healthy human individuals (dated by TCRdb to 2020 to 2021). At the level of the whole study: The cohort included a few men and a couple of women between 18 and 49 years of age. For each donor, CD4 naive and CD4 memory were each given three plates, CD8 naive was given two plates, and CD8 memory was given one plate. Blood TCR repertoires of 5 or 6 healthy adults were deeply sequenced to estimate repertoire size and the extent of clonotype sharing between individuals. Between about 0.85 and 8.9 billion PBMCs per donor were obtained by leukapheresis. To increase sequencing depth and limit assay-specific biases, TCR repertoire library preparation and sequencing were carried out by different laboratories using diverse techniques. Findings and caveats that apply to the study as a whole: Across four donors, roughly 5% of naive CD4, approximately 3.5% of naive CD8, 2% to 2.5% of memory CD4, and approximately 0.4% of memory CD8 clonotypes were shared. Naive subsets generally had larger estimated clonotype richness than memory subsets did. Sampling was restricted to blood, and TCR repertoires in tissue are likely to differ from TCR repertoires in blood. Based on pairwise subsampling, the degree of clonotype sharing among donors was expected to be affected by sequencing depth. The small number of donors limited the genetic and exposure-history diversity represented. Clonotypes shared by all four sorted-subset donors showed higher generation probabilities than non-shared clonotypes. Rarefaction of sorted-subset datasets indicated incomplete sequencing despite the large sequencing depth.

Healthy HIV-negative adults with no recently reported acute infections or vaccinations were included as donors. Every donor was a Caucasian adult living in Nashville, Tennessee, USA. CD4+ T cells were enriched by magnetic negative selection; naive cells were then positively selected on CD45RA, and the negative fraction formed the memory subset. Blood was collected by leukapheresis, and PBMCs were isolated by Ficoll-Histopaque density gradient centrifugation and then cryopreserved in liquid nitrogen vapor phase. Analytical flow cytometry was used to check the purity and quantity of each magnetically sorted T cell population. Genomic DNA was isolated from each sorted fraction and quantified by UV absorbance on a Nanodrop 2000c. Using the deep immunoSEQ assay, multiplex PCR amplified TCR CDR3 regions from genomic DNA. Genomic DNA extracted from each cell subset was distributed evenly over all wells of several immunoSEQ 96-well plates, and each plate served as one replicate. For sorted subsets, each replicate PCR was loaded with approximately 0.2 ug genomic DNA, equivalent to 25,000 to 35,000 T cell genomes. Purified libraries were measured with a Qubit 3.0 fluorometer, size-checked on a Bioanalyzer 2100, and measured again with the KAPA Library Quantification kit. Every immunoSEQ 96-well plate was sequenced on a separate single-read 150-cycle Illumina NextSeq 550 flow cell. Regarding the original processing steps: Because the immunoSEQ output included only junctional sequences and no quality scores, the filtering could not be the same as the filtering used for full-length reads. Sequences were annotated with PyIR, a Python wrapper for IgBLAST v1.9, using IMGT germline references to assign V/J genes and CDR3. Reads with weak V/J assignments (E-value above 1e-6), missing CDR3, stop codons, out-of-frame junctions, or ambiguous translated residues were removed. A V3J clonotype was defined by an identical inferred V gene, J gene, and CDR3 amino acid sequence. The percentage overlap between two repertoires was calculated by dividing the number of shared unique clonotypes by the size of the smaller repertoire. Richness of each repertoire was evaluated using RTK rarefaction, the Chao1 estimator, and Recon v2.1 estimates of unobserved clonotypes. Generation probabilities were computed with OLGA for all TCRbeta clonotypes obtained by the gDNA method from several donors. TCRdb holds this immuneACCESS table with in-frame rearrangements only. Some clones are missing; in checked studies, unresolved V genes explain under half, and the rest has no known cause. For V, J and clone size, that table is used; D and trimming come from the DNA. Across this sample there are 980,000 or so clones, with over 60% seen only once. The ten largest make up around 1.4% of the sample.

On this clone: Its target antigen remains unknown. Base qualities are not provided; no much larger clone lies one nucleotide away.

CDR1 SNHLY and CDR2 FYNNEI are derived from the germline V gene. The CDR3 starts with the cysteine, ends with the phenylalanine, and has 15 residues. The kept DNA is CDR3 alone, 45 bases in frame from the first base. V and J are truncated by 4 bases and 5 bases respectively, leaving an intervening sequence of 15 bases. The receptor was derived from a man aged 18 to 35 in good health. The chain is made from TRBV2 and TRBJ2-1, and the D gene may be TRBD1, 7 bases matching. The sequenced sample was memory CD4+ T cells sorted from blood. Interpreted using the paper, the cell subset or site label stands for: CD45RA-negative fraction. The CDR3 protein is CASSARGQRNNEQFF. In nucleotide form, the sequence is TGTGCCAGCAGTGCGCGGGGACAGAGAAACAATGAGCAGTTCTTC. The CDR3, completed at both ends by the reference TRBV2 and TRBJ2-1 genes, gives the full variable domain EPEVTQTPSHQVTQMGQEVILRCVPISNHLYFYWYRQILGQKVEFLVSFYNNEISEKSEIFDDQFSVERPDGSNFTLKIRSTKLEDSAMYFCASSARGQRNNEQFFGPGTRLTVL.